This T cell receptor (beta chain) came from a study of T cell responses to AZD1222 COVID-19 vaccine. Study-wide results and caveats: In a largely white British group with more females than males, clonal diversity was possibly underestimated. Samples come after the peak T cell response, not at day 14. It was only a handful of AZD1222 recipients who were seropositive at baseline. A rise in Spike-specific TCR breadth and depth followed two AZD1222 doses.

Germline CDR1 ENHRY, CDR2 SYGVKD. The CDR3 has 15 amino acids. Trimming removed 3 bases from V and 2 bases from J, with 10 bases in between. Sequencing used immunoSEQ multiplex PCR; TCRdb keeps in-frame clones, though not all of them. The table has more than 140,000 clones, around 88% seen once; the top ten hold under 3.5%. As to this clone: Its cognate antigen is unknown.

This TCR was sampled from an adult in good health. The material sequenced was peripheral blood, taken on day 0 of MenACWY control vaccination. The chain has TRBV10-3 and TRBJ2-2, with D hard to call. CDR3 coding DNA: TGTGCCATCAGTGACCGGGTCGAAAACACCGGGGAGCTGTTTTTT. This sequence encodes CAISDRVENTGELFF.